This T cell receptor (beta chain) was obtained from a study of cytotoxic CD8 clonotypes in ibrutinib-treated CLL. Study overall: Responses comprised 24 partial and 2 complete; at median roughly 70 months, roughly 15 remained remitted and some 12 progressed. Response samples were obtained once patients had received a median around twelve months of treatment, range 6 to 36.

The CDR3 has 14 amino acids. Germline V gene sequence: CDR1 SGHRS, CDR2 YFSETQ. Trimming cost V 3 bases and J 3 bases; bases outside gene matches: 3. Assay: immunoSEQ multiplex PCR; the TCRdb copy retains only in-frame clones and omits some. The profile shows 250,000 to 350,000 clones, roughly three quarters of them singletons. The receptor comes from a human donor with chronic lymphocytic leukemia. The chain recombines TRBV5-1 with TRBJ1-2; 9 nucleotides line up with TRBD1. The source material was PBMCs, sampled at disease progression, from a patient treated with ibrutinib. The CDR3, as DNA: TGCGCCAGCAGCTGGGACAGGGCCGACTATGGCTACACCTTC. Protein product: CASSWDRADYGYTF.